This TCR beta chain was observed in a study of regulatory T cells in long-lasting Graves disease. CDR1 and CDR2 from the germline V gene are LNHDA and SQIVND (reference sequence). CDR3 length equals 14 residues. V was trimmed by 9 bases and J by 2 bases, leaving 16 bases between them. Both iRepertoire HTBI primers and Arm-PCR of CDR3 regions were used to build the TCR beta libraries. TCRdb itself ran the multiplex PCR reads through MiXCR, one entry per CDR3 protein. The table has some 220,000 distinct CDR3 sequences, around a fifth seen once. The sample holds many counts of this clonotype. Time point: newly diagnosed GD, antithyroid drugs for less than 3 months. RNA extracted from PBMCs served as the sequencing template. These data are also associated with another study on T cells in Graves' hyperthyroidism and ophthalmopathy. That source notes: Ophthalmopathy was model-predicted a median about 6 months pre-onset.

The sequencing here drew on peripheral blood mononuclear cells (PBMCs), taken at new diagnosis, from a patient treated with antithyroid drugs. The J gene is TRBJ1-2, the V gene TRBV19; weak D call: TRBD1 (5 bases). This clonotype originated in a woman between 25 and 40 years old with Graves disease. The DNA of the CDR3 is TGTGCCAGCGAAAGGCCAGGGAAGAACTATGGCTACACCTTC. Its translation is CASERPGKNYGYTF.